This entry concerns a single T cell receptor beta chain. A single count supports this clone. It has no known antigen specificity. No base quality values were provided; no much bigger clone lies one nucleotide off. The library was produced with the immunoSEQ multiplex PCR assay. For the multiplex PCR, a mixture combining 60 forward primers for TCR Vbeta segments and 13 reverse primers for TCR Jbeta segments was used. The CDR3 region of rearranged TCR beta genes was amplified from genomic DNA with a multiplex PCR assay. The amplified TCR beta libraries were sequenced on the Illumina HiSeq System as 87-base-pair reads. Processing in the source paper ran as follows. A later analysis counted tens of millions of unique TCR beta chains across the 666 repertoires, and some 11 million of these chains were shared by at least two donors. A nearest-neighbor algorithm error-corrected the raw reads and collapsed the reads into unique sequences, merging closely related sequences to remove PCR and sequencing errors. To assign V, D and J gene segments, CDR3 sequences were aligned to IMGT reference sequences. For a sequence to be retained, a match of at least six nucleotides to both a V gene segment and a J gene segment was required. Rearrangements were classified as productive when the CDR3 lacked stop codons and remained in frame with V and J, and all other rearrangements were classified as non-productive. Following IMGT convention, CDR3 was defined as the stretch from the second conserved V-encoded cysteine to the conserved J-encoded phenylalanine. The earlier analysis of about 530 of the donors excluded any sequence lacking an unambiguous match to a single V gene segment. In an earlier analysis of around 590 of the donors, a V segment was called functional when productive rearrangements were above 56.7%, and segregating when the standard deviation between donors exceeded 5%. A statistical classification framework was built for diagnosing cytomegalovirus status from the catalog of TCR beta chain sequences. In a later analysis, TCR nucleotide sequences were compared against IMGT/GENE-DB human TR gene sequences so that V and J genes could be assigned. The TCRdist pipeline was used in a later analysis to assign CDR3 sequences and most-parsimonious VDJ recombination scenarios. In a later analysis, each TCR beta chain was defined by its CDR3 amino acid sequence together with its V-gene family, and reads lacking a unique V-gene family were excluded. In a later analysis, 450 to 600 highly shared, low-generation-probability nucleotide sequences were removed to address suspected cross-contamination and a sequencing artifact. In a later analysis, a clonal expansion index was calculated for each public chain from normalized within-repertoire ranks of inferred template counts. Generation probabilities in a later analysis came from a VDJ recombination model fitted to out-of-frame rearrangements, and those results were checked against IGoR. In a later analysis, TCR-TCR, TCR-HLA and TCR-CMV co-occurrence was scored with hypergeometric tests, and a repertoire-size bias correction was applied to TCR pairs. False discovery rates were estimated in a later analysis by permuting HLA or CMV assignments 20 times. A later analysis grouped co-occurring TCRs with DBSCAN, adding TCRdist sequence similarity when clustering within HLA-allele-positive subsets. For co-occurrence clustering, repertoires with fewer than 30,000 or more than 120,000 public chains were excluded, along with roughly 5 repertoires with anomalous nucleotide sharing. TCRdb retrieved this table from immuneACCESS and kept in-frame rearrangements only. Not all clones are present; in checked studies, unresolved V genes account for under half, and no reason is known for the remainder. V, J and clone size are taken as reported in that table, and D and trimming were inferred from the DNA itself. The sample table lists 150,000 to 200,000 clones, 65% to 80% of them with a count of one. The top ten clones comprise 2% to 3% of the sample.

The cohort comprised some 700 healthy bone marrow donors. At the time of sampling, every cohort member was nominally healthy, though immune exposures that went unrecorded were likely present. The donor was CMV seropositive and belonged to the group of around 300 seropositive cohort members. A peripheral blood sample was collected from each donor, and TCR beta sequencing was performed on peripheral blood mononuclear cells. Genomic DNA extraction from the blood cell samples was performed with the Qiagen DNeasy Blood Extraction Kit. The data are from a study of cytomegalovirus exposure and HLA in healthy donors (TCRdb year 2017). Broadly, across the study: In an earlier analysis of some 550 of the donors, approximately 300 Gb of sequence data and 100 million or so unique TCR beta sequences from roughly 190 million T cells were reported. The study was designed to test whether signatures of past pathogen exposure could be identified by cataloging public T cell receptors. Of the 350 to 400 genotyped donors, over 65% fell in the genetic ancestry cluster associated with self-reported Caucasian donors. Across approximately 400 genotyped donors of the cohort, an average of roughly 250,000 unique TCR beta nucleotide sequences per donor were sequenced, and roughly 20% of those sequences were non-productive. Class I and class II HLA loci were covered by the typing at four-digit resolution. The study combined high-throughput TCR immunosequencing, statistical association of individual TCRs with disease status, and machine learning to predict cytomegalovirus infection status. All discovery cohort repertoires had been generated on a single sequencing platform. The study profiled the T cell repertoires of around 700 subjects by immunosequencing and related them to cytomegalovirus serostatus. A later genetic analysis used genome-wide SNP genotypes for about 60% of the 666 donors, treating that subset as a discovery cohort. Roughly five DR-DQ haplotypes were treated as single units for association and clustering because of strong linkage in the cohort. To decide whether each TCR beta V gene segment behaved as functional or pseudogenic, an earlier analysis of 587 of the donors relied on high-throughput TCR beta sequencing. A later analysis re-examined previously published TCR beta repertoires from roughly 720 donors and added high-resolution HLA genotyping to investigate patterns of TCR occurrence. Donor age, sex, ethnicity and CMV serostatus were collected together with the repertoire data. Besides the first cohort of more than 650 subjects, a separate validation cohort made up of about 120 different subjects was used. An early release covering 550 to 700 HLA-typed donors comprised about 300 gigabases of sequencing data and around 80 million unique TCR sequences. Rather than drawing on any new phenotypic data, the later analysis identified candidate immune exposures from TCR beta sequences and the way those sequences occurred across donors. Typing coverage differed by locus: A, B, C, DRB1 and DQB1 were typed in roughly 620-640 donors, DQA1 in 522, DPA1 in approximately 610, and DPB1 in just under 490. Here is what the overall study found, with its caveats: The cohort was sequenced for TCR beta chains only, and without alpha or paired-chain data the features that could be detected were limited. An earlier analysis of approximately 540 of the donors showed that most TCR beta V segments appeared in productive rearrangements either about 87% or about 30% of the time, which broadly matched IMGT annotations. When HLA alleles, especially DR and DQ, strongly co-occurred, TCR associations were difficult to assign to individual alleles. Presence/absence analyses assumed roughly uniform sequencing depth across donors, an assumption that may not hold. Correlated functional status among segregating V segments might be attributable to linkage disequilibrium, but an unknown experimental factor could not be ruled out. In a later analysis, HLA-associated TCR beta chains showed more clonal expansion and lower generation probabilities than non-associated chains that were equally common. The only immune exposure information available for the cohort was CMV serostatus. Across donors, most TCR sequences were observed very rarely, whereas some public TCRs were present in many individuals. The classifier was reported to diagnose cytomegalovirus status with high specificity and sensitivity in both the original and validation cohorts. The study gave a list of more than 150 TCR beta chains associated with cytomegalovirus. According to a later analysis, TCR association rates differed among HLA loci, with DRB1 alleles showing the most associated TCRs and HLA-C alleles showing the fewest. The 87-base-pair reads could not distinguish some IMGT-functional V segments, including TRBV6-2 and TRBV6-3, so those segments were excluded. According to a later analysis, most CMV-associated TCR beta chains appeared to be HLA-restricted, and the HLA associations seemed to be driven largely by CMV exposure. In a later analysis, several top co-occurrence clusters were reported to appear linked to parvovirus B19, influenza, CMV and Epstein-Barr virus. In vitro tests confirmed that a few of the cytomegalovirus-associated TCR beta chains recognize cytomegalovirus antigens. A later genetic analysis reported fewer N-insertions in productive TCRs among donors in an Asian-associated ancestry cluster than the approximately 700-donor mean. The earlier analysis of around 600 of the donors excluded roughly 17 rarely observed V segments, including chromosome 9 orphons, because counts were too low. A further reported finding was that TCR beta sequences accurately predicted the HLA-A and HLA-B alleles for most subjects in the first cohort. At a false discovery rate of 0.05, a later analysis linked roughly 17,000 TCR beta sequences to specific HLA alleles. A cluster of highly shared sequence variants was judged likely to be a technical artifact of the sequencing pipeline. In a later genetic analysis, a missense DCLRE1C variant was associated with V-gene and J-gene trimming of TCR beta chains, and the association was replicated in an independent cohort. The authors suggested that the approach could potentially be extended to other disease states and immunological phenotypes. HLA typing was unavailable for some donors at each locus, so association tests used only the typed subset.

The germline V gene yields SGHRS for CDR1 and YFSETQ for CDR2. Deletion took 4 bases off V and 6 bases off J, with a span of 8 bases between the germline ends. The CDR3 spans 13 residues, from the cysteine through the phenylalanine. Only the CDR3 DNA is retained, 39 bases long and in frame from the first base. The sequence was obtained from a young woman in good health and CMV-seropositive. The sample was PBMCs. The sequence joins TRBV5-1 to TRBJ1-6, with the D gene not clear enough to name. The CDR3 region: CASSSDTNSPLHF. The sequenced DNA: TGCGCCAGCAGCAGTGACACTAATTCACCCCTCCACTTT.